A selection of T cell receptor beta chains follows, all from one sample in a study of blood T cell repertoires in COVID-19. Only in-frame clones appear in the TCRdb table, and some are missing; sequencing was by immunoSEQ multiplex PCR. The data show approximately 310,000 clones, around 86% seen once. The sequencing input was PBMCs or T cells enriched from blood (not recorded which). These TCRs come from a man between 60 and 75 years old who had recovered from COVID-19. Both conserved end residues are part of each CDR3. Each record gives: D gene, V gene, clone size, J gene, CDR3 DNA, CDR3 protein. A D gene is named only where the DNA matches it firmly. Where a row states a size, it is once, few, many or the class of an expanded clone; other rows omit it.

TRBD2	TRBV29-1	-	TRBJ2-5	TGCAGCGTGCCGAGACTAGCGGGAGAGGAAGAGACCCAGTACTTC	CSVPRLAGEEETQYF
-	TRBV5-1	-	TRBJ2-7	TGCGCCAGCAGCTTGTCGGGGAACTACGAGCAGTACTTC	CASSLSGNYEQYF
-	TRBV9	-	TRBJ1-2	TGTGCCAGCGCACCCTCAAGCTCGAACTATGGCTACACCTTC	CASAPSSSNYGYTF
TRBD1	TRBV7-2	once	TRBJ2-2	TGTGCCAGCAGCGCCTCTGACAGGGAAACCGGGGAGCTGTTTTTT	CASSASDRETGELFF
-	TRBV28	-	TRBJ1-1	TGTGCCAGCACCAAATCGGGAGGGTACACTGAAGCTTTCTTT	CASTKSGGYTEAFF
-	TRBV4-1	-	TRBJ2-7	TGCGCCAGCAGCCCCAGGGGTCTAGCGGACTACGAGCAGTACTTC	CASSPRGLADYEQYF
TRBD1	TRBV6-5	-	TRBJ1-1	TGTGCCAGCAGGAACCGGGACAGCCACACTGAAGCTTTCTTT	CASRNRDSHTEAFF
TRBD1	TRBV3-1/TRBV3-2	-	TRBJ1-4	TGTGCCAGCAGCCCAGAACAGGGGGCTAATGAAAAACTGTTTTTT	CASSPEQGANEKLFF
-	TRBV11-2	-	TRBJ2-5	TGTGCCAGCAGCTTAGGCCTAGCCTTACAAGAGACCCAGTACTTC	CASSLGLALQETQYF
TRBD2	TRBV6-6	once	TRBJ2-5	TGTGCCAGCAGTTACGGGGGAGGGGCAGAGACCCAGTACTTC	CASSYGGGAETQYF
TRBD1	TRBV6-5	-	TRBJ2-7	TGTGCCAGCAGCTCAGGACAGGGTAGGACCTACGAGCAGTACTTC	CASSSGQGRTYEQYF
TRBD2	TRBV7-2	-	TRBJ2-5	TGTGCCAGCAGTCGCGGACTAGCGGGACAAGAGACCCAGTACTTC	CASSRGLAGQETQYF
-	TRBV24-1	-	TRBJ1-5	TGTGCCACCAGTGATGGGGCGGCCCGCCCGCATTTT	CATSDGAARPHF
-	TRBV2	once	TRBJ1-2	TGTGCCAGCAGTCTCACTCAGGGTTACGACGCTGGCTACACCTTC	CASSLTQGYDAGYTF
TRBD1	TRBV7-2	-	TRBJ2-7	TGTGCCAGCAGGGTGACAGGGCTCGAGCAGTACTTC	CASRVTGLEQYF
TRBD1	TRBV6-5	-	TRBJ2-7	TGTGCCAGCGCAGAACAGGGGGCCTACGAGCAGTACTTC	CASAEQGAYEQYF
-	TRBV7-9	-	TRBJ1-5	TGTGCCAGCAGCGTTGGCAGGGAAGATCAGCCCCAGCATTTT	CASSVGREDQPQHF
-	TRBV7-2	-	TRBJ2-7	TGTGCCAGCAGCTTAGGGTCGGGAAGCTCCTACGAGCAGTACTTC	CASSLGSGSSYEQYF
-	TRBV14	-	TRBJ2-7	TGTGCCAGCAGCCAAGAAATGGAGAGGGAGTATAACGAGCAGTACTTC	CASSQEMEREYNEQYF
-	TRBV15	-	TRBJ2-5	TGTGCCACCAGCAGAGATTGGCAGGGGGAGACCCAGTACTTC	CATSRDWQGETQYF
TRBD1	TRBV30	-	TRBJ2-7	TGTGCCTGGAGGCCCGGGACAGGAATCGTCGAGCAGTACTTC	CAWRPGTGIVEQYF
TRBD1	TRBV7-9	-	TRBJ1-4	TGTGCCAGCAGCTTTGGAGCCGGGACAGCCCTAAAACTGTTTTTT	CASSFGAGTALKLFF
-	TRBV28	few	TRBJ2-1	TGTGCCAGCAGCCCTTTCAATGAGCAGTTCTTC	CASSPFNEQFF
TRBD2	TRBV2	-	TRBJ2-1	TGTGCCAGCGTAATAGGTCTAGCGGGCCTCGGTGAGCAGTTCTTC	CASVIGLAGLGEQFF
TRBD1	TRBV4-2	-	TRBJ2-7	TGTGCCAGCAGCCAAGACCCTACAGGGGGCAGCTACGAGCAGTACTTC	CASSQDPTGGSYEQYF
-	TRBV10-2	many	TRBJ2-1	TGCGCCAGCCTCCTCCGGGGGGCTTTCAATGAGCAGTTCTTC	CASLLRGAFNEQFF
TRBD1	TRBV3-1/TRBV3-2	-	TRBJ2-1	TGTGCCAGCAGCCCCGGACAGGGGCGATCGCATGAGCAGTTCTTC	CASSPGQGRSHEQFF
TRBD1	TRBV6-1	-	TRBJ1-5	TGTGCCAGCAGTGATCAGGGGGCAGCTCAGCCCCAGCATTTT	CASSDQGAAQPQHF
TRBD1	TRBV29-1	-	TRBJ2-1	TGCAGCGTACACACCCCGGACAGGCGTTCCTACAATGAGCAGTTCTTC	CSVHTPDRRSYNEQFF
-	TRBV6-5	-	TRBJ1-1	TGTGCCAGCAGTTGGGGACAATGGGGTGAAGCTTTCTTT	CASSWGQWGEAFF
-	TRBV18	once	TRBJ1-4	TGTGCCAGCTCCCCTCTCGCGCCTGCAACTAATGAAAAACTGTTTTTT	CASSPLAPATNEKLFF
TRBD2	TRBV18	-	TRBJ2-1	TGTGCCAGCTCAGCAGGACTAGCGGGAGACAATGAGCAGTTCTTC	CASSAGLAGDNEQFF
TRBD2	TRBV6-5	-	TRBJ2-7	TGTGCCAGCAGTTACGGACTAGCGGGAGGGCCCTACGAGCAGTACTTC	CASSYGLAGGPYEQYF
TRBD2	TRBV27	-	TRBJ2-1	TGTGCCAGCAGTTCCGCTAGCGGGAACTACAATGAGCAGTTCTTC	CASSSASGNYNEQFF
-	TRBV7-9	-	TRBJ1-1	TGTGCCAGCAGCTTACAGGTTCGCACTGAAGCTTTCTTT	CASSLQVRTEAFF
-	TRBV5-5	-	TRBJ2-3	TGTGCCAGCAGCACGCAACCGAAATTCGGGGGAGATACGCAGTATTTT	CASSTQPKFGGDTQYF
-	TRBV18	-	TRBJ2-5	TGTGCCAGCTCACCAGCGGGACTTCAAGAGACCCAGTACTTC	CASSPAGLQETQYF
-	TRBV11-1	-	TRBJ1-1	TGTGCCAGCAGCTTAGCAGGCCTGGAGCGGGAAAGAGCTTTCTTT	CASSLAGLERERAFF
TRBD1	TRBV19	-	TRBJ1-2	TGTGCCAGTAGTATGCAGCGACAGGGGATAAACTATGGCTACACCTTC	CASSMQRQGINYGYTF